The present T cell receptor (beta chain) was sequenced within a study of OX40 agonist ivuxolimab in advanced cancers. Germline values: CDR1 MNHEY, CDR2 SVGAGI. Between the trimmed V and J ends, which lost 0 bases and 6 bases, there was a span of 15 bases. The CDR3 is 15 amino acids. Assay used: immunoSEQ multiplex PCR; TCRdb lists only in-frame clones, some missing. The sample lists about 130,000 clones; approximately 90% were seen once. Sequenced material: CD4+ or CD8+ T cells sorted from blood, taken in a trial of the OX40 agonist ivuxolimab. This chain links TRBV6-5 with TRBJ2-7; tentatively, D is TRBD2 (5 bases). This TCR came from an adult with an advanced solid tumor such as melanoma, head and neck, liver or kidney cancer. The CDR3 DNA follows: TGTGCCAGCAGTTACTCGAGAGGGATTAATACCGAGCAGTACTTC. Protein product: CASSYSRGINTEQYF.